The sequence of this T cell receptor beta chain was determined in a study of CD8 T cells in Susac syndrome. CDR3 length: 14 amino acids. CDR1 is SGHTA, CDR2 FQGTGA, per germline. J gave up 2 bases and V 5 bases, and 4 bases lay outside the gene matches. With random hexamers, roughly 0.5 to 1 ug RNA was reverse transcribed. The amplification used immunoSEQ multiplex PCR on TCR beta CDR3; it spanned 54 Vbeta and 13 Jbeta. Each CDR3 protein is one row after TCRdb ran MiXCR on the immunoSEQ multiplex PCR reads. The sample has about 210,000 distinct CDR3 sequences; 95% are singletons. On this clonotype: The target antigen is unknown.

Notes on the study in general: It was acknowledged in the study that the number of individuals who were included in its TCR sequencing and HLA analysis was relatively small.

It was treatment-naive patients with stable or active relapsing-remitting disease who made up the multiple sclerosis controls. The TEMRA cells underwent FACS enrichment, while the CD8+ and CD4+ T cells underwent negative isolation. The sequenced sample was CD4+ T cells from PBMCs. The sequence came from a human donor with multiple sclerosis. The chain couples TRBV7-3 to TRBJ2-3, with TRBD1 matching 7 bases. The CDR3 region is CASSPGGYTDTQYF. As DNA, the CDR3 is TGTGCCAGCAGCCCAGGGGGATACACAGATACGCAGTATTTT.